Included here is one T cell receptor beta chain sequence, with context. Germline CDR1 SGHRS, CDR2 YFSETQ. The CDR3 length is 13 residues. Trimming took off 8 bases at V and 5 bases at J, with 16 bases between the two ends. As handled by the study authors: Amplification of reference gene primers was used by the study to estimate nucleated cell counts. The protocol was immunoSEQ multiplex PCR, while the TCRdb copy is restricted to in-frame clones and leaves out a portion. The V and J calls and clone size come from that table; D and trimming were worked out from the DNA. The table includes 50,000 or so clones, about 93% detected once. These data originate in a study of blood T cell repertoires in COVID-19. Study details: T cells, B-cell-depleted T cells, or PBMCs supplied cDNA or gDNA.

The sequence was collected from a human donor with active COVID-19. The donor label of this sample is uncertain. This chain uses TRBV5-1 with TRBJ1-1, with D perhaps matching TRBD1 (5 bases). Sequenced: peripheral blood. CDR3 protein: CASQPGRGTEAFF. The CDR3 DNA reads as TGCGCCAGTCAGCCGGGACGGGGGACTGAAGCTTTCTTT.